The 12 T cell receptor beta chains listed next were all sequenced from one sample in a study of Graves' ophthalmopathy and Graves' hyperthyroidism. The authors amplified TCR beta CDR3 regions from RNA transcripts. First-round RT-PCR used HTBI primers; second-round multiplex PCR followed. A single record per CDR3 protein comes from TCRdb applying MiXCR to the multiplex PCR reads. The sample yields 150,000 to 200,000 distinct CDR3 sequences, approximately 40% seen once. What was sequenced was peripheral blood. These receptors were obtained from a man in his thirties or forties with Graves' ophthalmopathy.

The sample holds many counts of this clonotype. Compared with germline, one end of the junction differs, possibly owing to a read error. The chain recombines TRBV15 with TRBJ1-1; D is perhaps TRBD1 (5 bases). The length of the CDR3 is 15 residues. Per germline, CDR1 LNHNV and CDR2 YYDKDF (reference sequence). The CDR3 sequence is CATSRDKMQGARLGF. The CDR3 DNA is TGTGCCACCAGCAGAGATAAAATGCAGGGCGCCCGGCTCGGCTTT. Full variable domain (rest looked up from reference TRBV15 and TRBJ1-1): DAMVIQNPRYQVTQFGKPVTLSCSQTLNHNVMYWYQQKSSQAPKLLFHYYDKDFNNEADTPDNFQSRRPNTSFCFLDIRSPGLGDTAMYLCATSRDKMQGARLGFGQGTRLTVV.

This clonotype was seen at least ten times. The rearrangement joins TRBV3-1 to TRBJ1-1; the D is unclear. Germline V CDR1 and CDR2: LGHDT, YNNKEL (reference sequence). The CDR3 runs to 13 residues. Trimming shortened V by 4 bases and J by 1 base, and 7 bases separated the two germline ends. CDR3 nucleotides: TGTGCCAGCAGCCTGGGATCGAACACTGAAGCTTTCTTT. Amino acids: CASSLGSNTEAFF.

This clonotype came up many times. The chain uses TRBV11-2 and TRBJ1-2; no reliable D call. The CDR3 contains 16 residues. CDR1 SGHAT and CDR2 FQNNGV come from the germline V gene. V dropped 5 bases and J dropped 1 base, with 17 bases sitting between them. The CDR3 here is CASSPLGRRDNYGYTF. For the CDR3, the DNA is TGTGCCAGCAGCCCACTAGGCAGGCGGGATAACTATGGCTACACCTTC.

This clonotype was detected once. The chain uses TRBV24-1 and TRBJ2-2; D possibly corresponds to TRBD2 (5 bases). Trimming removed 8 bases at V and 6 bases at J, with 9 bases between. Per the germline V gene, CDR1 is KGHDR and CDR2 is SFDVKD. The CDR3 runs 12 residues. CDR3 protein: CATKSGAGELFF. Written as DNA, the CDR3 is TGTGCCACCAAGTCCGGGGCCGGGGAGCTGTTTTTT.

The genes are TRBV12-3 or TRBV12-4 and TRBJ1-1; 8 bases agree with TRBD1. V gave up 6 bases and J gave up 1 base; unmatched junction bases: 10. The CDR3 sequence is 16 residues long. The CDR3 bases are TGTGCCAGCAGGAAGCTTCGGACAGGGCGGAACACTGAAGCTTTCTTT. Its protein is CASRKLRTGRNTEAFF.

This clonotype was detected many times. Here the CDR3 DNA reads TGTGCCAGCAGTTTAAACGGGGAGGTCTATGGCTACACCTTC. This encodes CASSLNGEVYGYTF. The gene calls are TRBV27 and TRBJ1-2, with unresolved D. V was cut by 2 bases and J by 4 bases, with 11 bases left in between. The CDR3 totals 14 residues. CDR1 and CDR2 (germline): MNHEY, SMNVEV (reference sequence).

This chain links TRBV12-3 or TRBV12-4 with TRBJ2-7; either TRBD1 or TRBD2 may fit D (5 bases each). The germline V and J ends were trimmed by 4 bases and 2 bases, with 12 bases remaining between them. The CDR3 is 14 residues long. The DNA for the CDR3 is TGTGCCAGCAGTTCCGGGACGGTACCCTACGAGCAGTACTTC. Translation: CASSSGTVPYEQYF.

The chain employs TRBV27 and TRBJ1-2; TRBD1 is a possible D gene (5 bases). CDR1 MNHEY and CDR2 SMNVEV come from the germline V gene (reference sequence). The CDR3 is 13 amino acids. V was trimmed by 3 bases and J by 6 bases, leaving 11 bases between them. In nucleotides, the CDR3 is TGTGCCAGCAGTTTGTACGGGGCGGATGGCTACACCTTC. It is translated as CASSLYGADGYTF.

The rearrangement uses TRBV19 and TRBJ1-5; TRBD1 is a possible D gene (5 bases). CDR3 length: 14 residues. With 0 bases removed from V and 2 bases from J, the gap between germline ends came to 5 bases. The V gene's germline CDR1 is LNHDA and CDR2 SQIVND (reference sequence). CDR3 sequence reads: CASSIEGGNQPQHF. For the CDR3, the DNA is TGTGCCAGTAGTATAGAAGGGGGCAATCAGCCCCAGCATTTT.

This clonotype came up many times. The chain recombines TRBV4-1 with TRBJ2-4; D not certain. CDR3 length: 13 amino acids. Trimming stripped 5 bases from V and 2 bases from J, with 7 bases between. CDR1 is MGHRA, CDR2 YSYEKL, per germline. The CDR3 sequence is CASSAASKNIQYF. The CDR3 DNA sequence: TGCGCCAGCAGCGCGGCGTCCAAAAACATTCAGTACTTC.

This clonotype has a count of ten or more. The gene calls are TRBV12-3 or TRBV12-4 and TRBJ2-3; the D is unclear. This CDR3 comprises 12 residues. The V and J ends lost 3 bases and 6 bases respectively, with 7 bases between them. CDR3 sequence reads: CASSFARDTQYF. CDR3 coding DNA: TGTGCCAGCAGTTTTGCTCGGGATACGCAGTATTTT.

The table lists this clonotype with many counts. As DNA, the CDR3 is TGTGCCAGCAGACTAAGCCTAAAAGAGACCCAGTACTTC. Translating gives CASRLSLKETQYF. This chain links TRBV12-3 or TRBV12-4 with TRBJ2-5; D call uncertain. The CDR3 consists of 13 residues. V was clipped by 6 bases and J by 3 bases, with 11 bases between them.